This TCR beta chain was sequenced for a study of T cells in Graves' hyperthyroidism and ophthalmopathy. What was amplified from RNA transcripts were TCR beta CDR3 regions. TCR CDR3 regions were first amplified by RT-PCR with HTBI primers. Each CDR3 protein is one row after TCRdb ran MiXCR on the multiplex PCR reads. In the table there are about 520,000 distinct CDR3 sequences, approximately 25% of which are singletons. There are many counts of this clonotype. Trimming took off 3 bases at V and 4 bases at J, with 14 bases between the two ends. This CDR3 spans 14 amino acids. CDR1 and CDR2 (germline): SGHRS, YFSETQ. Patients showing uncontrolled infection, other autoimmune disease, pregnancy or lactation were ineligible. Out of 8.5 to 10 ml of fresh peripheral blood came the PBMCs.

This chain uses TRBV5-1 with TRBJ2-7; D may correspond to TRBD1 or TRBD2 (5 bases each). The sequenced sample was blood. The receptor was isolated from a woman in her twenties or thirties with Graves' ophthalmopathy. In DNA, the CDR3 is TGCGCCAGCAGCTCCCGGGACGGAGGTTACGAGCAGTACTTC. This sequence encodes CASSSRDGGYEQYF. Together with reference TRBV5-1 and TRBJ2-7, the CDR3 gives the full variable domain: KAGVTQTPRYLIKTRGQQVTLSCSPISGHRSVSWYQQTPGQGLQFLFEYFSETQRNKGNFPGRFSGRQFSNSRSEMNVSTLELGDSALYLCASSSRDGGYEQYFGPGTRLTVT.